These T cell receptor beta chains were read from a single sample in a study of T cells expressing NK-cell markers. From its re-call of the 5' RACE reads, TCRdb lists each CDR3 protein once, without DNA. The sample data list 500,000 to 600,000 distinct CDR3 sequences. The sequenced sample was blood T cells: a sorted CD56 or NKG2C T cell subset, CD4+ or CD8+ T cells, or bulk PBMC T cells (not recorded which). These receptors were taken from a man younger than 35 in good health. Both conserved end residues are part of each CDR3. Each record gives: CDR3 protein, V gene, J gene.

CDR3aa: CASSLAPSGHNEQFF; v_gene: TRBV5-5; j_gene: TRBJ2-1
CDR3aa: CASRIRPGKPLFF; v_gene: TRBV5-4; j_gene: TRBJ1-4
CDR3aa: CAWIPQGDTQYF; v_gene: TRBV30; j_gene: TRBJ2-3
CDR3aa: CATSDHSGRALDNEQFF; v_gene: TRBV24-1; j_gene: TRBJ2-1
CDR3aa: CASSPMDRGHGETQYF; v_gene: TRBV4-2; j_gene: TRBJ2-5
CDR3aa: CASSLARLGLAEGHNEQFF; v_gene: TRBV7-2; j_gene: TRBJ2-1
CDR3aa: CSVPPPGTVVYEQYF; v_gene: TRBV29-1; j_gene: TRBJ2-7
CDR3aa: CASSDGGELFF; v_gene: TRBV12-3/TRBV12-4; j_gene: TRBJ2-2
CDR3aa: CSARDALVTGFDIQYF; v_gene: TRBV20-1; j_gene: TRBJ2-4
CDR3aa: CASSFRNYGYTF; v_gene: TRBV7-9; j_gene: TRBJ1-2
CDR3aa: CSGARAASADTQYF; v_gene: TRBV20-1; j_gene: TRBJ2-3
CDR3aa: CASTEGGVEFF; v_gene: TRBV6-6; j_gene: TRBJ2-1
CDR3aa: CASSQPHRQETQYF; v_gene: TRBV7-9; j_gene: TRBJ2-5
CDR3aa: CASSILAIPNEKLFF; v_gene: TRBV19; j_gene: TRBJ1-4
CDR3aa: CASSETSGSFPSDTQYF; v_gene: TRBV7-9; j_gene: TRBJ2-3
CDR3aa: CASSLSLVGAGTDTQYF; v_gene: TRBV14; j_gene: TRBJ2-3
CDR3aa: CASSLRTGGQGTFKETQYF; v_gene: TRBV11-1; j_gene: TRBJ2-5
CDR3aa: CASSLNDRSYNEQFF; v_gene: TRBV5-1; j_gene: TRBJ2-1
CDR3aa: CASRSRGRESGEQFF; v_gene: TRBV28; j_gene: TRBJ2-1
CDR3aa: CASSPRGGGTYEQYF; v_gene: TRBV11-3; j_gene: TRBJ2-7
CDR3aa: CASSSLAGGLETQYF; v_gene: TRBV12-3/TRBV12-4; j_gene: TRBJ2-5
CDR3aa: CASSQGTGRGYTF; v_gene: TRBV11-1; j_gene: TRBJ1-2
CDR3aa: CASTSRKNEKLFF; v_gene: TRBV12-3/TRBV12-4; j_gene: TRBJ1-4
CDR3aa: CASSRGTSGRTDTQYF; v_gene: TRBV6-2/TRBV6-3; j_gene: TRBJ2-3
CDR3aa: CASSESRWPNSPLHF; v_gene: TRBV12-3/TRBV12-4; j_gene: TRBJ1-6
CDR3aa: CASSQDPTLLPSTDTQYF; v_gene: TRBV4-1; j_gene: TRBJ2-3
CDR3aa: CASTGGSSEKLFF; v_gene: TRBV6-6; j_gene: TRBJ1-4
CDR3aa: CASTLGGGVGEAFF; v_gene: TRBV7-6; j_gene: TRBJ1-1
CDR3aa: CASSPTSVLTGGANVLTF; v_gene: TRBV5-1; j_gene: TRBJ2-6
CDR3aa: CASRHPPMNTEAFF; v_gene: TRBV12-3/TRBV12-4; j_gene: TRBJ1-1
CDR3aa: CASIERSYNEQFF; v_gene: TRBV12-3/TRBV12-4; j_gene: TRBJ2-1
CDR3aa: CASSPPPDRVGANVLTF; v_gene: TRBV5-6; j_gene: TRBJ2-6
CDR3aa: CASTGGSGRGSYEQYF; v_gene: TRBV7-9; j_gene: TRBJ2-7
CDR3aa: CASGFQDTYGYTF; v_gene: TRBV5-1; j_gene: TRBJ1-2
CDR3aa: CASSPNSGATGELFF; v_gene: TRBV12-3/TRBV12-4; j_gene: TRBJ2-2
CDR3aa: CAWSVGGSTDTQYF; v_gene: TRBV30; j_gene: TRBJ2-3
CDR3aa: CASSTTLERNEQFF; v_gene: TRBV28; j_gene: TRBJ2-1
CDR3aa: CASSLQGWRNTEAFF; v_gene: TRBV11-2; j_gene: TRBJ1-1
CDR3aa: CASSLAMRSSYNEQFF; v_gene: TRBV7-2; j_gene: TRBJ2-1
CDR3aa: CAWSQDSKLLTIGYTF; v_gene: TRBV30; j_gene: TRBJ1-2
CDR3aa: CASSPEGWQSYEQYF; v_gene: TRBV5-5; j_gene: TRBJ2-7
CDR3aa: CSAGTAANTGELFF; v_gene: TRBV29-1; j_gene: TRBJ2-2
CDR3aa: CASSQVMEGSSYNEQFF; v_gene: TRBV14; j_gene: TRBJ2-1
CDR3aa: CSATESPRRLRADTQYF; v_gene: TRBV20-1; j_gene: TRBJ2-3
CDR3aa: CASSRSGGRLEAFF; v_gene: TRBV3-1; j_gene: TRBJ1-1
CDR3aa: CASSRGPLGPGANVLTF; v_gene: TRBV6-4; j_gene: TRBJ2-6
CDR3aa: CSAGGTGVGETQYF; v_gene: TRBV20-1; j_gene: TRBJ2-5
CDR3aa: CATSGLDVTQYF; v_gene: TRBV6-2/TRBV6-3; j_gene: TRBJ2-3
CDR3aa: CASSLDGTQRTGELFF; v_gene: TRBV5-1; j_gene: TRBJ2-2
CDR3aa: CASSPGLNEQYF; v_gene: TRBV12-3/TRBV12-4; j_gene: TRBJ2-7